This entry lists 14 T cell receptor beta chains sequenced from one sample in a study of metastatic and nonmetastatic thyroid tumors. Patients had received no treatment of any kind before thyroid surgery. TCRdb re-clonotyped the PCR reads via MiXCR. The sample carries 15,000 to 25,000 clones, over 20% recorded once. The material sequenced was tumor tissue. All receptors come from a male donor with papillary thyroid cancer or a benign thyroid nodule (not recorded which). Some clones in this sample may be carry-over from other donors' samples.

This clone showed up just a few times. Compared with germline, one end of the junction differs, possibly owing to a read error. This chain uses TRBV12-3 or TRBV12-4 with TRBJ2-1; possibly TRBD2 for D (5 bases). The CDR3 totals 13 residues. The CDR3 reads CASRQRDRNEQFF. CDR3 nucleotides: TGCGCCAGCAGACAACGGGATCGCAATGAGCAGTTCTTC.

This clone has just a few counts. With a much larger clone just one base away, this may be a read error. The CDR3: CASSSLTGEAFF. DNA for the CDR3: TGTGCCAGCAGCTCACTGACAGGTGAAGCTTTCTTT. The rearrangement uses TRBV7-9 and TRBJ1-1, with TRBD1 as a possible D gene (6 bases). Germline CDR1 SEHNR, CDR2 FQNEAQ (reference sequence). There are 12 residues in the CDR3. Trimming pared 4 bases from V and 7 bases from J, leaving 10 bases between.

This clone was counted ten times or more. The V and J genes are TRBV30 and TRBJ1-4; D not resolved. Trimming shortened V by 3 bases and J by 8 bases, and 7 bases separated the two germline ends. Germline-derived CDR1 and CDR2 are GTSNPN and SVGIG (reference sequence). CDR3 size: 11 residues. This chain's CDR3 is CAWRLREKLFF. The CDR3 coding sequence is TGTGCCTGGAGACTACGCGAAAAACTGTTTTTT. Full variable domain (missing parts from reference TRBV30 and TRBJ1-4): SQTIHQWPATLVQPVGSPLSLECTVEGTSNPNLYWYRQAAGRGLQLLFYSVGIGQISSEVPQNLSASRPQDRQFILSSKKLLLSDSGFYLCAWRLREKLFFGSGTQLSVL.

V is TRBV20-1 and J is TRBJ1-3; D unclear. The CDR3 runs to 15 residues. Germline assignment: CDR1 DFQATT and CDR2 SNEGSKA (reference sequence). V was clipped by 5 bases and J by 1 base, with 15 bases between them. CDR3 coding DNA: TGCAGTGCTTCGGAGGTCTCCCGGTCTGGAAACACCATATATTTT. Translation: CSASEVSRSGNTIYF.

In its sample, this clone is medium-sized. The chain couples TRBV7-9 to TRBJ1-2, with unresolved D. The CDR3 contains 14 residues. Trimming pared 1 base from V and 2 bases from J, leaving 8 bases between. The germline CDR1 and CDR2 sequences are SEHNR and FQNEAQ (reference sequence). Here the CDR3 DNA reads TGTGCCAGCAGCTTAGATTGGGGAAACTATGGCTACACCTTC. Translated, it gives CASSLDWGNYGYTF. The entire variable domain, with the rest obtained from reference TRBV7-9 and TRBJ1-2, is as follows: DTGVSQNPRHKITKRGQNVTFRCDPISEHNRLYWYRQTLGQGPEFLTYFQNEAQLEKSRLLSDRFSAERPKGSFSTLEIQRTEQGDSAMYLCASSLDWGNYGYTFGSGTRLTVV.

This chain joins TRBV5-6 and TRBJ1-2; possible D gene TRBD1, 5 bases. Trimming pared 6 bases from V and 4 bases from J, leaving 22 bases between. Looked up from germline, CDR1 is SGHDT and CDR2 is YYEEEE. The CDR3 is made up of 16 amino acids. The CDR3 nucleotides read TGTGCCAGCACCCCCAAGGGGCGTCCCTTATTCTATGGCTACACCTTC. Its protein product is CASTPKGRPLFYGYTF.

This clone is medium-sized. The CDR3 nucleotides are TGTGCCAGCAGGGACGACATCACCCTCCACTTT. Its translation is CASRDDITLHF. The V and J genes are TRBV6-2 or TRBV6-3 and TRBJ1-6; no definite D call. Trimming stripped 6 bases from V and 14 bases from J, with 11 bases between. The CDR3 length is 11 residues. Looked up from germline, CDR1 is MNHEY and CDR2 is SVGEGT.

The CDR3 loop reads CASSLLGWTSGRVYPYNEQFF. In nucleotides, the CDR3 is TGTGCCAGTAGTCTATTGGGTTGGACTAGCGGGAGGGTGTACCCATACAATGAGCAGTTCTTC. The chain joins TRBV19 to TRBJ2-1; TRBD2 aligns across 15 bases. CDR3 length: 21 amino acids. J gave up 4 bases and V 5 bases, and 18 bases lay outside the gene matches. Germline loops: CDR1 LNHDA, CDR2 SQIVND (reference sequence).

This clone was counted many times. A read error is possible here, since a much larger clone lies one base away. The chain couples TRBV6-1 to TRBJ2-3; 13 bases line up with TRBD2. Germline values: CDR1 MNHNS, CDR2 SASEGT. The CDR3 is 17 amino acids. Losses at the gene ends were 4 bases for V and 5 bases for J; bases not matched to a gene: 9. The CDR3 coding sequence is TGTGCCAGCAGTGCCCACCGGACTAGCGGGAGTAAAGATACGCAGTATTTT. Translation gives CASSAHRTSGSKDTQYF.

This clone was detected many times. This chain links TRBV5-4 with TRBJ2-2; TRBD2 aligns across 9 bases. This CDR3 spans 16 amino acids. CDR1 is SGHNT, CDR2 YYREEE, per germline (reference sequence). Trimming removed 3 bases from V and 6 bases from J; junction bases left unmatched: 9. CDR3 sequence reads: CASSWFSGGHSGELFF. CDR3 nucleotide sequence: TGTGCCAGCAGCTGGTTTAGCGGGGGTCATTCCGGGGAGCTGTTTTTT. The full variable domain, completed using reference TRBV5-4 and TRBJ2-2, is ETGVTQSPTHLIKTRGQQVTLRCSSQSGHNTVSWYQQALGQGPQFIFQYYREEENGRGNFPPRFSGLQFPNYSSELNVNALELDDSALYLCASSWFSGGHSGELFFGEGSRLTVL.

This clone came up many times. V gene TRBV3-1 combines with J gene TRBJ2-2, with unresolved D. V lost 0 bases, J lost 5 bases, and 4 bases lay in between. Germline-derived CDR1 and CDR2 are LGHDT and YNNKEL (reference sequence). CDR3 length equals 13 residues. CDR3: CASSQEVTGELFF. CDR3 coding DNA: TGTGCCAGCAGCCAAGAAGTTACCGGGGAGCTGTTTTTT.

This clone was observed at least ten times. This CDR3 is also generated by other DNA sequences in the sample. The chain combines TRBV20-1 with TRBJ2-1; perhaps D is TRBD1 or TRBD2 (5 bases each). V lost 5 bases and J lost 2, with 7 bases in between. Germline CDR1 and CDR2: DFQATT and SNEGSKA (reference sequence). CDR3 length equals 12 residues. CDR3 protein: CSALGAYNEQFF. CDR3 nucleotide sequence: TGCAGTGCTTTGGGGGCCTACAATGAGCAGTTCTTC.

This clone showed up just a few times. Its ends do not fully match the called genes, so a read error is possible. The chain joins TRBV7-2 to TRBJ2-6; D call uncertain. Per the germline V gene, CDR1 is SGHTA and CDR2 is FQGNSA. The CDR3 consists of 15 residues. DNA for the CDR3: TGTGCCAGCAGCCTGCGGAGCTCTGGGTCCAATGTCCTGACTTTC. Its protein product is CASSLRSSGSNVLTF.

The chain uses TRBV11-2 and TRBJ2-2; possibly TRBD2 for D (6 bases). Germline-derived CDR1 and CDR2 are SGHAT and FQNNGV. Trimming removed 2 bases from V and 6 bases from J, with 16 bases in between. The CDR3 is made up of 16 amino acids. The CDR3 loop is CASSLKRVRGAGELFF. The CDR3 DNA sequence: TGTGCCAGCAGCTTAAAGCGGGTCCGCGGGGCCGGGGAGCTGTTTTTT.